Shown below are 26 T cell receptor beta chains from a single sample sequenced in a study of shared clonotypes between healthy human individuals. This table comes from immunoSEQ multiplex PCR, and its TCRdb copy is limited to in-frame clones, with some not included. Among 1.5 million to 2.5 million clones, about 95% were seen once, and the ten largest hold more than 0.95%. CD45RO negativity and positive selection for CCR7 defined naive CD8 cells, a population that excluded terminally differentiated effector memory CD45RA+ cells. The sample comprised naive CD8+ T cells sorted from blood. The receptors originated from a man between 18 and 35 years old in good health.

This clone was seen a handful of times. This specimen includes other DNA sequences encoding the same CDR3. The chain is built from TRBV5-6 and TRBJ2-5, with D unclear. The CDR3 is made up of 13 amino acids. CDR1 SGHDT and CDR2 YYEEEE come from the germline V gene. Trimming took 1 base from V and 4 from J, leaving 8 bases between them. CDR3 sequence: CASSLPGGETQYF. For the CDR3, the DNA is TGTGCCAGCAGCTTGCCCGGCGGAGAGACCCAGTACTTC. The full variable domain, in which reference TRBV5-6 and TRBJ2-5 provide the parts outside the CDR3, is DAGVTQSPTHLIKTRGQQVTLRCSPKSGHDTVSWYQQALGQGPQFIFQYYEEEERQRGNFPDRFSGHQFPNYSSELNVNALLLGDSALYLCASSLPGGETQYFGPGTRLLVL.

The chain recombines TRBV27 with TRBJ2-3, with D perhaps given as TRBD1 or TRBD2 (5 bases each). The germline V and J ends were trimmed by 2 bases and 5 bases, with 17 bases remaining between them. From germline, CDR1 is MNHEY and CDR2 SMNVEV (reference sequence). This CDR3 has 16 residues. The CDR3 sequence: CASSLGRNLRGDTQYF. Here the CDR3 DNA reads TGTGCCAGCAGTTTAGGGAGAAATTTAAGGGGAGATACGCAGTATTTT.

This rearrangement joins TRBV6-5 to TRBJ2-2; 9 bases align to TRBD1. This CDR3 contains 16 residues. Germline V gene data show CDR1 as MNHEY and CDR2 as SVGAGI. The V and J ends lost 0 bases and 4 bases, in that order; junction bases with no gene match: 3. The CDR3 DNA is TGTGCCAGCAGTTACTCATGGACAGGGGCCACCGGGGAGCTGTTTTTT. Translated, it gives CASSYSWTGATGELFF.

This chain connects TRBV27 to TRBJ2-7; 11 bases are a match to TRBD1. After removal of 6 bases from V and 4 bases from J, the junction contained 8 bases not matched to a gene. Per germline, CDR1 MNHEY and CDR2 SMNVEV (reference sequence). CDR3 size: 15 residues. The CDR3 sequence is CASRHTGTGGYEQYF. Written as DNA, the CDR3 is TGTGCCAGCAGGCACACCGGGACAGGGGGGTACGAGCAGTACTTC.

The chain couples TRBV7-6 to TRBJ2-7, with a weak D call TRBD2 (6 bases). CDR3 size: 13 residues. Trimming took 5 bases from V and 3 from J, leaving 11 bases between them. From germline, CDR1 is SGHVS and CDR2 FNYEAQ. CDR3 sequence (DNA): TGTGCCAGCAGCGGGGACGGGAGCTACGAGCAGTACTTC. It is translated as CASSGDGSYEQYF. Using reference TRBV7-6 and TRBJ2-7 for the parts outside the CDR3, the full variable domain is GAGVSQSPRYKVTKRGQDVALRCDPISGHVSLYWYRQALGQGPEFLTYFNYEAQQDKSGLPNDRFSAERPEGSISTLTIQRTEQRDSAMYRCASSGDGSYEQYFGPGTRLTVT.

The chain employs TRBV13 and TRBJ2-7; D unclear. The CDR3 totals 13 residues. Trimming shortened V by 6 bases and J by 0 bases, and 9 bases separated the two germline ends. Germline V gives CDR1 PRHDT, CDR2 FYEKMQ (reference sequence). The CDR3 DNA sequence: TGTGCCAGCAGAGGTCCTAGCTCCTACGAGCAGTACTTC. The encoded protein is CASRGPSSYEQYF.

The CDR3 protein is CASSLWQSSYEQYF. CDR3 DNA: TGTGCCAGCAGTTTATGGCAGTCCTCCTACGAGCAGTACTTC. The rearrangement uses TRBV27 and TRBJ2-7; unclear D gene. This CDR3 is 14 amino acids long. V was shortened by 1 base and J by 0 bases, with 7 bases between the two germline ends. Per the germline V gene, CDR1 is MNHEY and CDR2 is SMNVEV (reference sequence).

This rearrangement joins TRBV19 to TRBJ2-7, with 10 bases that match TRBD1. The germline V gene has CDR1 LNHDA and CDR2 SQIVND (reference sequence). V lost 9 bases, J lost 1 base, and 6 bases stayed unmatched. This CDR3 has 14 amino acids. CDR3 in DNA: TGTGCCAGGGGGTGGGGACAGGGGTCCTACGAGCAGTACTTC. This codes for CARGWGQGSYEQYF.

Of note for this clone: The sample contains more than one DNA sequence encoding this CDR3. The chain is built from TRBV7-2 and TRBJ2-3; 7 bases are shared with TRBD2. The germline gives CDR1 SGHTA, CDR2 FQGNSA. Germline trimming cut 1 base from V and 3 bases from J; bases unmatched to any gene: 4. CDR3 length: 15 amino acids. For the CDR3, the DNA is TGTGCCAGCAGCTTAGTGGCGGGAGTAACAGATACGCAGTATTTT. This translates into CASSLVAGVTDTQYF.

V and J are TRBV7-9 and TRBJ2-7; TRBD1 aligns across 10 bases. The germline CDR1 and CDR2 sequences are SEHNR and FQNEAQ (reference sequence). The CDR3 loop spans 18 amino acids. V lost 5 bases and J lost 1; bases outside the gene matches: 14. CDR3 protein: CASSQTDGTGERSYEQYF. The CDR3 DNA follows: TGTGCCAGCAGCCAAACTGACGGGACAGGGGAACGGTCCTACGAGCAGTACTTC.

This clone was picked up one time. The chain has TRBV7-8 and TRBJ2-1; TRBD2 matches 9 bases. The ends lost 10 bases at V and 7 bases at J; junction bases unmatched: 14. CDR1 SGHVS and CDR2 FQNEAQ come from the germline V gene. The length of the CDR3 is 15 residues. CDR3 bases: TGTGCCACCCAACGTCGGCGGGAGGGCCGGAATGAGCAGTTCTTC. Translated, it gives CATQRRREGRNEQFF.

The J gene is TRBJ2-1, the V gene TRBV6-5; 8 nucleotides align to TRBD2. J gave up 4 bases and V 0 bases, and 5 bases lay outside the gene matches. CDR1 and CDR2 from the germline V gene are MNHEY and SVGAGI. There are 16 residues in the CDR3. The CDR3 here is CASSYSGGRLYNEQFF. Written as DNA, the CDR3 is TGTGCCAGCAGTTACTCTGGCGGGAGGCTGTACAATGAGCAGTTCTTC.

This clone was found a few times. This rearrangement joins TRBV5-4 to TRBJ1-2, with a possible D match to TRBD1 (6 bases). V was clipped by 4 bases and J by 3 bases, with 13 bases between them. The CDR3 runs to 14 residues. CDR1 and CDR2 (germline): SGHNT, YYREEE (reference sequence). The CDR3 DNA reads TGTGCCAGCAGCCTAGGACAGCTACACTATGGCTACACCTTC. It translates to CASSLGQLHYGYTF. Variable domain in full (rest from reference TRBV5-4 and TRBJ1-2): ETGVTQSPTHLIKTRGQQVTLRCSSQSGHNTVSWYQQALGQGPQFIFQYYREEENGRGNFPPRFSGLQFPNYSSELNVNALELDDSALYLCASSLGQLHYGYTFGSGTRLTVV.

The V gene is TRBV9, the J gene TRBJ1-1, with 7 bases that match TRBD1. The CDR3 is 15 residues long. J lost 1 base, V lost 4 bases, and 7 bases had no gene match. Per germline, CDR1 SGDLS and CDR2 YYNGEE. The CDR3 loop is CASSPWGQPNTEAFF. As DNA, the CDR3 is TGTGCCAGCAGCCCCTGGGGACAGCCGAACACTGAAGCTTTCTTT.

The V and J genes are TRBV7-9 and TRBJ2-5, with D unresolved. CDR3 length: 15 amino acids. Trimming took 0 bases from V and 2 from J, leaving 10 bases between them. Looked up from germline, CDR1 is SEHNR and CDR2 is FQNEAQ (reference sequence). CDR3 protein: CASSLANYQQETQYF. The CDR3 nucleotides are TGTGCCAGCAGCTTAGCGAACTACCAGCAAGAGACCCAGTACTTC.

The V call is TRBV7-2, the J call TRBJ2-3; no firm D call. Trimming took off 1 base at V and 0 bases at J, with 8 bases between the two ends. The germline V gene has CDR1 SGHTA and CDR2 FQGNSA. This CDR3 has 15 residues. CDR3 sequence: CASSLGPDSTDTQYF. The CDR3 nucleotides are TGTGCCAGCAGCTTAGGGCCAGATAGCACAGATACGCAGTATTTT.

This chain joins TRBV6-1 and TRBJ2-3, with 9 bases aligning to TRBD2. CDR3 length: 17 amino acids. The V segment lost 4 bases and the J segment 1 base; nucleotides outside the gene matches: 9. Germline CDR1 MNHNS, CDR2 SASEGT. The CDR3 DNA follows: TGTGCCAGCAGTGCGGCGGGGACTAGCCGAGGCACAGATACGCAGTATTTT. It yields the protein CASSAAGTSRGTDTQYF.

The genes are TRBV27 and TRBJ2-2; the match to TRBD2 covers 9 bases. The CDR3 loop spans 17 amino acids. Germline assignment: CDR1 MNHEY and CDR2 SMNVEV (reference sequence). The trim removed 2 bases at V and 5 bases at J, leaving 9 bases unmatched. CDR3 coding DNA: TGTGCCAGCAGTTTAGAATTAGCGGGAGTTGGGACCGGGGAGCTGTTTTTT. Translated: CASSLELAGVGTGELFF.

The CDR3 protein is CASSTIYEQYF. The CDR3 DNA is TGTGCCAGCAGTACAATCTACGAGCAGTACTTC. The chain carries TRBV6-5 and TRBJ2-7; D unclear. Germline V gene data show CDR1 as MNHEY and CDR2 as SVGAGI. Deletions cut 5 bases from V and 3 bases from J, with 5 bases between. This CDR3 spans 11 amino acids.

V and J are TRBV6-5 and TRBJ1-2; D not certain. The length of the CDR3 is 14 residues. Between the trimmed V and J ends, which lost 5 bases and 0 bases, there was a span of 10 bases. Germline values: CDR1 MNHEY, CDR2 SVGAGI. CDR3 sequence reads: CASSPFKTNYGYTF. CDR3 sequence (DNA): TGTGCCAGCAGTCCCTTTAAGACTAACTATGGCTACACCTTC.

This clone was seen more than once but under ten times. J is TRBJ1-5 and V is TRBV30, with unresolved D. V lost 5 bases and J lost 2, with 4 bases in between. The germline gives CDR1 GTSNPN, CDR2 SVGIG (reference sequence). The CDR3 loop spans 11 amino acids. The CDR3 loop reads CAWGGNQPQHF. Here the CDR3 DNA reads TGTGCCTGGGGGGGCAATCAGCCCCAGCATTTT. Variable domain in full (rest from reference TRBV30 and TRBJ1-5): SQTIHQWPATLVQPVGSPLSLECTVEGTSNPNLYWYRQAAGRGLQLLFYSVGIGQISSEVPQNLSASRPQDRQFILSSKKLLLSDSGFYLCAWGGNQPQHFGDGTRLSIL.

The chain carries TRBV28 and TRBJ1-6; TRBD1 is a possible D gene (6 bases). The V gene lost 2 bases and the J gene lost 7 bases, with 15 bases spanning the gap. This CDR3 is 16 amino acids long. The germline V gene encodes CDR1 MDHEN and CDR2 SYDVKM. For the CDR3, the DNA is TGTGCCAGCAGTTTACTGAAAGGGGGGACGAATTCACCCCTCCACTTT. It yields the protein CASSLLKGGTNSPLHF.

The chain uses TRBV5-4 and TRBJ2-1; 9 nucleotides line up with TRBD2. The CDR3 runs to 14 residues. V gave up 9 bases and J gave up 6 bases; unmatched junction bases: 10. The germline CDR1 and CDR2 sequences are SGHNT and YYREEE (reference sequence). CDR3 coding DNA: TGTGCCATGCGTGCGCGGGGGGGCCCCAATGAGCAGTTCTTC. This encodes CAMRARGGPNEQFF.

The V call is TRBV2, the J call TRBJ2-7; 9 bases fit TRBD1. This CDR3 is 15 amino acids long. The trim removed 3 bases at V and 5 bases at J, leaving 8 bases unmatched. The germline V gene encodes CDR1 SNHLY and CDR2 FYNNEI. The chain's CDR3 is CASSDPTGGSDEQYF. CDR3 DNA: TGTGCCAGCAGTGACCCTACAGGGGGCAGCGACGAGCAGTACTTC.

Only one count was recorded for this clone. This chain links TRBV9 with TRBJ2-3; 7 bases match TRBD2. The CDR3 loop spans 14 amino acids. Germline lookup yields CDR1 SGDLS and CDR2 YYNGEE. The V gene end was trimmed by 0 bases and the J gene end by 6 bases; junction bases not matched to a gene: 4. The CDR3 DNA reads TGTGCCAGCAGCGTAGGGGAGGGAGGGGATACGCAGTATTTT. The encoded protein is CASSVGEGGDTQYF.

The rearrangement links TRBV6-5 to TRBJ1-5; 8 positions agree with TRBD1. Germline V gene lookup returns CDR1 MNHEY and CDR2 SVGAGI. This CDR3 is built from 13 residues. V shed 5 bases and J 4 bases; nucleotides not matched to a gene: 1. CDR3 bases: TGTGCCAGCAGTCGACAGGGGAATCAGCCCCAGCATTTT. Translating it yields CASSRQGNQPQHF.